The 10 T cell receptor beta chains listed next were all sequenced from one sample in a study of blood T cells in healthy people across ages. Sample-barcoded 5' priming and a J-beta primer mix drove a second PCR of roughly 7 to 11 cycles. One entry per CDR3 protein, called by TCRdb with MiXCR from the 5' RACE reads. The sample carries 1 million or so distinct CDR3 sequences, more than 35% recorded once. Source material: blood. The receptors were gathered from a woman in her fifties or sixties in good health.

On this clonotype: The junction does not match germline at one end; this may be a read error. The rearrangement uses TRBV5-1 and TRBJ2-3; TRBD2 matches 11 bases. The germline gives CDR1 SGHRS, CDR2 YFSETQ. This CDR3 comprises 14 residues. This CDR3 is CASGFGLAGDTQYF. In DNA form, the CDR3 reads TGCGCCAGCGGCTTCGGACTAGCGGGAGATACGCAGTATTTT.

The V and J genes are TRBV20-1 and TRBJ2-7; 8 bases fit TRBD1. There are 15 residues in the CDR3. V lost 2 bases to trimming and J lost 4 bases; unmatched junction nucleotides: 10. CDR1 and CDR2 from the germline V gene are DFQATT and SNEGSKA (reference sequence). The DNA for the CDR3 is TGCAGTGCTAGAAGGCGAGACAGGGGAAGGTACGAGCAGTACTTC. It is translated as CSARRRDRGRYEQYF.

The rearrangement joins TRBV6-6 to TRBJ1-2; D perhaps matches TRBD1 (5 bases). The CDR3 covers 13 residues. CDR1 and CDR2 (germline): MNHNY, SVGAGI (reference sequence). Between the trimmed V and J ends, which lost 2 bases and 7 bases, there was a span of 11 bases. The CDR3, as DNA: TGTGCCAGCAGTTACCTGGCAGGGTTTGGCTACACCTTC. Encoded protein: CASSYLAGFGYTF.

The chain couples TRBV6-1 to TRBJ2-4; D is perhaps TRBD1 or TRBD2 (5 bases each). The J call may be in error: the DNA end matches TRBJ2-7 better. The CDR3 sequence is 13 residues long. Germline V gene sequence: CDR1 MNHNS, CDR2 SASEGT. As DNA, the CDR3 is TGTGCCAGCAGATCCCCAGGGAGATACGAGCAGTACTTC. Protein product: CASRSPGRYEQYF.

The chain has TRBV20-1 and TRBJ2-1, with D unclear. The V gene lost 7 bases and the J gene lost 0 bases, with 10 bases spanning the gap. There are 13 residues in the CDR3. Germline V gene sequence: CDR1 DFQATT, CDR2 SNEGSKA (reference sequence). CDR3 sequence (DNA): TGCAGTGGGTGGCATAGCTCCTACAATGAGCAGTTCTTC. It specifies CSGWHSSYNEQFF.

V gene TRBV19 combines with J gene TRBJ2-5; D possibly corresponds to TRBD1 (6 bases). With 5 bases removed from V and 2 bases from J, the gap between germline ends came to 15 bases. The CDR3 has 15 residues. CDR1 is LNHDA, CDR2 SQIVND, per germline (reference sequence). CDR3 region: CASSRLADSQETQYF. CDR3 in DNA: TGTGCCAGTAGTCGCCTCGCGGACAGTCAAGAGACCCAGTACTTC.

This chain joins TRBV28 and TRBJ1-2; D remains ambiguous. Germline CDR1 and CDR2: MDHEN and SYDVKM. CDR3 size: 18 residues. V dropped 6 bases and J dropped 2 bases, with 25 bases sitting between them. The chain's CDR3 is CASSDAIWTSRLNYGYTF. The CDR3 nucleotides read TGTGCCAGCAGCGACGCGATCTGGACCTCTCGTCTCAACTATGGCTACACCTTC.

This sequence joins TRBV7-8 and TRBJ2-3, with 8 bases fitting TRBD2. The CDR3 is 14 residues long. J was trimmed by 5 bases and V by 2 bases; bases with no gene match: 3. CDR1 is SGHVS and CDR2 is FQNEAQ in the germline V gene. In DNA, the CDR3 is TGTGCCAGCAGCTTATACGGGAGGGGAGATACGCAGTATTTT. This sequence encodes CASSLYGRGDTQYF.

The chain joins TRBV5-6 to TRBJ2-3; D possibly corresponds to TRBD2 (6 bases). The V gene's germline CDR1 is SGHDT and CDR2 YYEEEE. The V end lost 1 base, the J end lost 0 bases, and 15 bases lay between the germline ends. The CDR3 loop spans 17 amino acids. CDR3 nucleotide sequence: TGTGCCAGCAGCTTGTTAGGGGTCGGGAGTAGCACAGATACGCAGTATTTT. It specifies CASSLLGVGSSTDTQYF.

Here the CDR3 DNA reads TGTGCCAGCAGGGGCGGACTAGCGGGAAACACCGGGGAGCTGTTTTTT. It yields the protein CASRGGLAGNTGELFF. This chain links TRBV12-3 or TRBV12-4 with TRBJ2-2; 12 positions match TRBD2. This CDR3 is 16 amino acids long. J lost 2 bases, V lost 6 bases, and 4 bases had no gene match.